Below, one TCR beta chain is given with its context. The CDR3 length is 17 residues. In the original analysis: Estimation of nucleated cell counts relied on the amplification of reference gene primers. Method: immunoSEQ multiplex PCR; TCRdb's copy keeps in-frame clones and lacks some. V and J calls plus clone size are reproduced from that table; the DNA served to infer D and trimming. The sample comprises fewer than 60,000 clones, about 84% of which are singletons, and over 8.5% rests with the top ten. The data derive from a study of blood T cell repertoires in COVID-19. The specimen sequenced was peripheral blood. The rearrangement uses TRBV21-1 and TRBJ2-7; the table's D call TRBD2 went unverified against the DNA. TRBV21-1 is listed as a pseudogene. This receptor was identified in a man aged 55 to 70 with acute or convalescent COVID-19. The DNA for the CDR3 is TGTGCCAGCAGCAAGAGTGGAATCGTGGAGGCCTCCTACGAGCAGTACTTC. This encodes CASSKSGIVEASYEQYF.